These 20 T cell receptor beta chains came from one sample sequenced in a study of cytomegalovirus exposure and HLA in healthy donors. Vbeta (60) and Jbeta (13) primers were used in the PCR. Sequencing used immunoSEQ multiplex PCR; TCRdb keeps in-frame clones, though not all of them. Of around 140,000 clones listed, more than 75% were seen once; the top ten hold roughly 1.5%. Sequencing was performed on PBMCs. The receptors stem from a female donor in good health and CMV-seronegative.

The chain is built from TRBV28 and TRBJ1-2, with 9 bases fitting TRBD1. This CDR3 comprises 19 residues. The germline V gene has CDR1 MDHEN and CDR2 SYDVKM. V was pared by 3 bases and J by 0 bases, with 14 bases of the junction left unmatched. This CDR3 reads CASSLPRTGASSTNYGYTF. DNA for the CDR3: TGTGCCAGCAGTTTGCCCCGGACAGGGGCCTCATCGACTAACTATGGCTACACCTTC.

The chain combines TRBV9 with TRBJ2-2, with 9 bases that match TRBD2. The length of the CDR3 is 16 residues. The germline V gene has CDR1 SGDLS and CDR2 YYNGEE. V shed 2 bases and J 2 bases; nucleotides not matched to a gene: 4. CDR3 in DNA: TGTGCCAGCAGCGTTTCTAGCGGGACAAACACCGGGGAGCTGTTTTTT. Residues: CASSVSSGTNTGELFF. Together with reference TRBV9 and TRBJ2-2, the CDR3 gives the full variable domain: DSGVTQTPKHLITATGQRVTLRCSPRSGDLSVYWYQQSLDQGLQFLIQYYNGEERAKGNILERFSAQQFPDLHSELNLSSLELGDSALYFCASSVSSGTNTGELFFGEGSRLTVL.

The V gene is TRBV5-1, the J gene TRBJ2-5; the D gene is possibly TRBD1 (6 bases). The V gene lost 0 bases and the J gene lost 3 bases, with 6 bases spanning the gap. The V gene's germline CDR1 is SGHRS and CDR2 YFSETQ. The CDR3 contains 13 residues. The CDR3 here is CASSLDREETQYF. As DNA, the CDR3 is TGCGCCAGCAGCTTGGACAGGGAAGAGACCCAGTACTTC.

The chain recombines TRBV5-6 with TRBJ2-7; D is perhaps TRBD1 (5 bases). Germline V gives CDR1 SGHDT, CDR2 YYEEEE. The ends were cut back, 0 bases at V and 3 bases at J, with 13 bases in the middle. The CDR3 runs to 15 residues. In DNA, the CDR3 is TGTGCCAGCAGCTTGGACGTCAGGGTCCTCTACGAGCAGTACTTC. This gives the protein CASSLDVRVLYEQYF.

This clone is a singleton in its sample. The chain has TRBV4-1 and TRBJ1-5, with a tentative D call TRBD1 (5 bases). The CDR3 is made up of 15 amino acids. Germline loops: CDR1 MGHRA, CDR2 YSYEKL. Trimming pared 4 bases from V and 7 bases from J, leaving 17 bases between. The CDR3 here is CASSPGRGVRQPQHF. The DNA of the CDR3 is TGCGCCAGCAGCCCGGGTCGGGGGGTCAGGCAGCCCCAGCATTTT.

The chain combines TRBV6-4 with TRBJ2-5, with 7 bases that match TRBD1. The CDR3 covers 14 residues. CDR1 and CDR2 from the germline V gene are MRHNA and SNTAGT. The V gene end was trimmed by 4 bases and the J gene end by 5 bases; junction bases not matched to a gene: 7. The CDR3 loop reads CASSATGARETQYF. The CDR3 nucleotides read TGTGCCAGCAGTGCTACAGGGGCGCGGGAGACCCAGTACTTC.

The V call is TRBV2, the J call TRBJ1-6, with D perhaps TRBD1 (6 bases). The CDR3 covers 15 residues. V was clipped by 6 bases and J by 7 bases, with 16 bases between them. CDR1 is SNHLY and CDR2 is FYNNEI in the germline V gene. The CDR3 is CASSLDSQGNSPLHF. Written as DNA, the CDR3 is TGTGCCAGCAGCTTGGACAGCCAAGGGAATTCACCCCTCCACTTT.

This clone was found once. V is TRBV7-8 and J is TRBJ2-7; D is perhaps TRBD1 (5 bases). V lost 5 bases and J 2 bases, leaving 10 bases between the germline ends. The CDR3 sequence is 13 residues long. The germline V gene encodes CDR1 SGHVS and CDR2 FQNEAQ. CDR3 amino acids: CASSSSQAYEQYF. CDR3 DNA: TGTGCCAGCAGCAGCTCACAGGCCTACGAGCAGTACTTC. Looking up the rest from reference TRBV7-8 and TRBJ2-7 gives the full variable domain: GAGVSQSPRYKVAKRGQDVALRCDPISGHVSLFWYQQALGQGPEFLTYFQNEAQLDKSGLPSDRFFAERPEGSVSTLKIQRTQQEDSAVYLCASSSSQAYEQYFGPGTRLTVT.

A few counts support this clone. CDR3 sequence: CASSPGLEAGELFF. Written as DNA, the CDR3 is TGTGCCAGCAGCCCAGGACTCGAAGCCGGGGAGCTGTTTTTT. This chain joins TRBV9 and TRBJ2-2, with D perhaps matching TRBD2 (5 bases). The CDR3 consists of 14 residues. Between the trimmed V and J ends, which lost 4 bases and 6 bases, there was a span of 13 bases. The germline V gene has CDR1 SGDLS and CDR2 YYNGEE.

This chain uses TRBV10-3 with TRBJ2-5; 9 positions agree with TRBD1. Judging by the DNA end, TRBJ2-7 fits better; the J call may be wrong. This CDR3 has 16 amino acids. Per the germline V gene, CDR1 is ENHRY and CDR2 is SYGVKD. CDR3 in amino acids: CAISGFRDRVNYEQYF. The CDR3 DNA follows: TGTGCCATCAGTGGATTCCGGGACAGGGTAAATTACGAGCAGTACTTC.

This clone came up once. The V call is TRBV28, the J call TRBJ2-5; 7 bases line up with TRBD2. In germline, CDR1 is MDHEN, CDR2 SYDVKM. The CDR3 totals 12 residues. V was pared by 8 bases and J by 3 bases, with 3 bases of the junction left unmatched. This CDR3 is CASGGREETQYF. CDR3 sequence (DNA): TGTGCCAGCGGGGGGAGGGAAGAGACCCAGTACTTC.

The chain employs TRBV13 and TRBJ1-1; 11 bases line up with TRBD1. The CDR3 consists of 15 residues. Germline V CDR1 and CDR2: PRHDT, FYEKMQ (reference sequence). The trim removed 4 bases at V and 4 bases at J, leaving 5 bases unmatched. For the CDR3, the DNA is TGTGCCAGCAGCTCCGGACAGGGGGCCTCCACTGAAGCTTTCTTT. This translates into CASSSGQGASTEAFF.

The rearrangement links TRBV4-3 to TRBJ1-3; D not certain. Per germline, CDR1 LGHNA and CDR2 YSLEER. V lost 0 bases to trimming and J lost 8 bases, with 11 bases between them. CDR3 length: 14 residues. The CDR3: CASSQDRVGDTIYF. The CDR3 nucleotides read TGCGCCAGCAGCCAAGATCGGGTCGGGGACACCATATATTTT.

This rearrangement joins TRBV30 to TRBJ2-5; 10 bases match TRBD1. The end of the DNA fits TRBJ2-7 better, so the J call may be wrong. Germline V gives CDR1 GTSNPN, CDR2 SVGIG (reference sequence). The CDR3 has 16 amino acids. The CDR3 nucleotides are TGTGCCTGGAGTGTATGGGACAGGGGATTCTCCTACGAGCAGTACTTC. Protein: CAWSVWDRGFSYEQYF.

The chain links TRBV7-3 to TRBJ2-1, with D tentatively TRBD2 (5 bases). Trimming removed 3 bases from V and 8 bases from J, with 11 bases in between. The CDR3 sequence is 13 residues long. Germline V gene sequence: CDR1 SGHTA, CDR2 FQGTGA. CDR3 in amino acids: CASSFLAGDEQFF. The CDR3 DNA reads TGTGCCAGCAGCTTCCTAGCTGGGGATGAGCAGTTCTTC.

The V and J genes are TRBV30 and TRBJ2-1; 8 bases fit TRBD2. The CDR3 contains 15 residues. V lost 2 bases and J lost 3; bases outside the gene matches: 6. CDR1 and CDR2 (germline): GTSNPN, SVGIG (reference sequence). As DNA, the CDR3 is TGTGCCTGGAGTAGGGCGGGAGGAAACTACAATGAGCAGTTCTTC. Amino acid sequence: CAWSRAGGNYNEQFF. The entire variable domain, with the rest obtained from reference TRBV30 and TRBJ2-1, is as follows: SQTIHQWPATLVQPVGSPLSLECTVEGTSNPNLYWYRQAAGRGLQLLFYSVGIGQISSEVPQNLSASRPQDRQFILSSKKLLLSDSGFYLCAWSRAGGNYNEQFFGPGTRLTVL.

The chain links TRBV6-1 to TRBJ2-1; perhaps TRBD2 as D (5 bases). The length of the CDR3 is 10 residues. Germline lookup yields CDR1 MNHNS and CDR2 SASEGT. With 7 bases removed from V and 15 bases from J, the gap between germline ends came to 13 bases. CDR3 nucleotides: TGTGCCAGCATCGCGGGTTATCCGTTCTTC. Residues: CASIAGYPFF.

The V gene is TRBV11-2, the J gene TRBJ2-5; 10 nucleotides line up with TRBD2. The CDR3 spans 15 residues. Per the germline V gene, CDR1 is SGHAT and CDR2 is FQNNGV. Trimming took 5 bases from V and 5 from J; bases not matched to a gene: 8. CDR3 sequence reads: CASSLLGSGGETQYF. CDR3 nucleotide sequence: TGTGCCAGCAGCCTCTTAGGTAGCGGGGGGGAGACCCAGTACTTC.

The chain combines TRBV4-1 with TRBJ2-6, with a weak D call TRBD1 (5 bases). This CDR3 has 16 amino acids. V dropped 3 bases and J dropped 0 bases, with 9 bases sitting between them. Germline-derived CDR1 and CDR2 are MGHRA and YSYEKL. The CDR3 DNA is TGCGCCAGCAGCCATTCCAGGGCCTCTGGGGCCAACGTCCTGACTTTC. The encoded protein is CASSHSRASGANVLTF.

The V and J genes are TRBV30 and TRBJ1-4, with a weak D call TRBD1 (6 bases). The CDR3 runs 16 residues. The germline V gene has CDR1 GTSNPN and CDR2 SVGIG (reference sequence). V lost 2 bases and J 8 bases, leaving 21 bases between the germline ends. The CDR3 DNA reads as TGTGCCTGGAGTTTAACCGGGACACGGGCATGGGAAAAACTGTTTTTT. Its translation is CAWSLTGTRAWEKLFF.